The TCR beta chain under discussion was sequenced for a study of Graves' ophthalmopathy and Graves' hyperthyroidism. V was pared by 1 base and J by 6 bases, with 13 bases between. The CDR3 consists of 14 residues. In germline, CDR1 is SEHNR, CDR2 FQNEAQ (reference sequence). Investigators amplified TCR beta CDR3 regions from RNA transcripts. The first-round RT-PCR employed HTBI primers together with the Qiagen OneStep RT-PCR kit. A multiplex PCR was then performed as the second round. Each CDR3 protein gets one entry after TCRdb re-called the multiplex PCR reads with MiXCR. The sample carries hundreds of thousands of distinct CDR3 sequences, around 40% recorded once. This clonotype has ten or more counts. Its antigen remains unidentified. The study's findings and limits: Sensitivity of about 90% and specificity of approximately 76% were achieved when a 13-signature model separated ophthalmopathy from stable hyperthyroidism. In blood appeared most of the expanded thyroid clonotypes whose frequency exceeded 0.001.

The chain is built from TRBV7-9 and TRBJ2-7; D is unclear. Sample: peripheral blood. The receptor comes from an adult man with Graves' ophthalmopathy. Here the CDR3 reads CASSLVVMAGEQYF. The CDR3 DNA is TGTGCCAGCAGCTTAGTGGTGATGGCTGGCGAGCAGTACTTC.